A selection of T cell receptor beta chains follows, all from one sample in a study of T cells after yellow fever vaccination. Each CDR3 protein gets one entry after TCRdb re-called the 5' RACE reads with MiXCR. The top ten hold 11% to 15% of the sample, which has hundreds of thousands of distinct CDR3 sequences, roughly 13% seen once. The sample in question was PBMCs, obtained on the day of the yellow fever booster vaccination. The origin of the receptors is a man between 25 and 39 years old who received the YFV17D yellow fever vaccine. Each CDR3 is given without its conserved first and last residue. The order of the fields is CDR3 protein, V gene, CDR3 length, J gene.

CDR3: ASSPTSTSVYNEQF
V: TRBV3-1
length: 14
J: TRBJ2-1

CDR3: ASSQSAATNEKLF
V: TRBV27
length: 13
J: TRBJ1-4

CDR3: ASSFAGTSGGDTQY
V: TRBV7-2
length: 14
J: TRBJ2-3

CDR3: CARVGGQGVTGELF
V: TRBV20-1
length: 14
J: TRBJ2-2

CDR3: ASTAPRGEQY
V: TRBV7-6
length: 10
J: TRBJ2-7

CDR3: AICLEEGTSGLTDTQY
V: TRBV2
length: 16
J: TRBJ2-3

CDR3: ASSKMGADEQY
V: TRBV3-1
length: 11
J: TRBJ2-7

CDR3: ASSLGSLLGRGTDTQY
V: TRBV11-2
length: 16
J: TRBJ2-3

CDR3: ASTTYTEAF
V: TRBV12-3/TRBV12-4
length: 9
J: TRBJ1-1

CDR3: ASSNPGRGHEQF
V: TRBV6-2/TRBV6-3
length: 12
J: TRBJ2-1

CDR3: AWRGTGGGTEAF
V: TRBV30
length: 12
J: TRBJ1-1

CDR3: AISDALADSTDTQY
V: TRBV10-3
length: 14
J: TRBJ2-3

CDR3: ASSEDRGRNTIY
V: TRBV4-3
length: 12
J: TRBJ1-3

CDR3: SVDSGRETQY
V: TRBV29-1
length: 10
J: TRBJ2-5

CDR3: ASRGILERAGANVLT
V: TRBV7-2
length: 15
J: TRBJ2-6

CDR3: ASSLVLAGAVEQF
V: TRBV5-1
length: 13
J: TRBJ2-1

CDR3: ASSLSPGRQETQY
V: TRBV5-1
length: 13
J: TRBJ2-5

CDR3: ASSFGTATPGANVLT
V: TRBV7-2
length: 15
J: TRBJ2-6

CDR3: SARKDSLAHEQF
V: TRBV20-1
length: 12
J: TRBJ2-1

CDR3: AISGTSVETQY
V: TRBV10-3
length: 11
J: TRBJ2-5

CDR3: ASVWDSIDGTEAF
V: TRBV7-9
length: 13
J: TRBJ1-1

CDR3: SARDGENIAGSEQF
V: TRBV20-1
length: 14
J: TRBJ2-1

CDR3: ASSPGRDHMDEQF
V: TRBV18
length: 13
J: TRBJ2-1

CDR3: ASSIWAGPQETQY
V: TRBV19
length: 13
J: TRBJ2-5

CDR3: SVGGRDSYNEQF
V: TRBV29-1
length: 12
J: TRBJ2-1

CDR3: ASRKGPNNEQF
V: TRBV6-2/TRBV6-3
length: 11
J: TRBJ2-1

CDR3: ASSQGARLGDEQF
V: TRBV4-3
length: 13
J: TRBJ2-1

CDR3: ASSYAQVANYGYT
V: TRBV6-5
length: 13
J: TRBJ1-2

CDR3: SVYAGLAFNEQF
V: TRBV29-1
length: 12
J: TRBJ2-1

CDR3: SARMGGNTGELF
V: TRBV20-1
length: 12
J: TRBJ2-2

CDR3: ASSLDSWNYGYT
V: TRBV5-1
length: 12
J: TRBJ1-2

CDR3: ASSFGLAEDYNEQF
V: TRBV5-1
length: 14
J: TRBJ2-1

CDR3: ASNTEGGEQY
V: TRBV5-1
length: 10
J: TRBJ2-7

CDR3: ASSLGQSSYNEQF
V: TRBV5-1
length: 13
J: TRBJ2-1

CDR3: ASSAFSGNTIY
V: TRBV9
length: 11
J: TRBJ1-3

CDR3: SARPPGGRGTDTQY
V: TRBV20-1
length: 14
J: TRBJ2-3

CDR3: ASSTGTLNYGYT
V: TRBV6-1
length: 12
J: TRBJ1-2

CDR3: ASTQRAVNYEQY
V: TRBV7-9
length: 12
J: TRBJ2-7

CDR3: SARDGYGTPGNTIY
V: TRBV20-1
length: 14
J: TRBJ1-3

CDR3: AITGHVDSYEQY
V: TRBV10-3
length: 12
J: TRBJ2-7

CDR3: ASSPGGGVGEQY
V: TRBV25-1
length: 12
J: TRBJ2-7

CDR3: AIATGKETQY
V: TRBV10-3
length: 10
J: TRBJ2-5

CDR3: ASSFVRTGGDEQY
V: TRBV28
length: 13
J: TRBJ2-7